The rows below give T cell receptor beta chains drawn from one sample of a study of Tregs in tolerant kidney transplant recipients. Some clones are missing from TCRdb's copy, which holds only in-frame ones; the method was immunoSEQ multiplex PCR. Of some 110,000 clones listed, approximately 90% are singletons. Sequencing was done on a sample of CD4+ T cells from blood. These receptors were obtained from a human donor in good health. Both conserved end residues are part of each CDR3.

j_gene	v_gene	CDR3aa
TRBJ2-5	TRBV15	CAPGSGRWETQYF
TRBJ2-3	TRBV7-3	CASSPTSGVSYTQYF
TRBJ2-1	TRBV7-8	CASSLRFRAGGSSTNEQFF
TRBJ2-5	TRBV5-1	CASSLRGQETQYF
TRBJ1-2	TRBV7-9	CASSPGGHPYGYTF
TRBJ2-5	TRBV9	CASSVDGLRETQYF
TRBJ2-5	TRBV27	CASSKLAGRETQYF
TRBJ2-7	TRBV19	CASSLEGAGSYEQYF
TRBJ2-7	TRBV4-2	CASSPSWGGPYEQYF
TRBJ2-5	TRBV5-1	CASSRVAGAEAQYF
TRBJ2-7	TRBV2	CASRDTKSYEQYF
TRBJ2-2	TRBV7-9	CASSPGAPNTGELFF
TRBJ1-4	TRBV9	CASSTRTGGNEKLFF
TRBJ1-1	TRBV7-2	CASSQGTGLMNTEAFF
TRBJ2-1	TRBV13	CASSLTSGSGEQFF
TRBJ1-5	TRBV6-1	CASSDRGGNQPQHF
TRBJ2-7	TRBV19	CASSIVSRTSGRRNEQYF
TRBJ2-7	TRBV4-1	CASSQDYFQGDEQYF
TRBJ1-2	TRBV7-9	CASSLARQGGYTF
TRBJ1-6	TRBV6-4	CASSDGVYNSPLHF
TRBJ1-2	TRBV27	CASSFGVGTGRRLLGYTF
TRBJ1-2	TRBV2	CASSGQRGYGYTF
TRBJ1-2	TRBV30	CAWSSWGNYGYTF
TRBJ2-1	TRBV5-8	CASSSGPGEQFF
TRBJ1-2	TRBV5-8	CASSFFSTVNYGYTF
TRBJ2-7	TRBV15	CATSRVGQTYEQYF
TRBJ2-2	TRBV11-2	CASSLSWTPNTGELFF
TRBJ1-2	TRBV9	CASSVEGRRGYGGYTF
TRBJ2-3	TRBV29-1	CSVAPGTGVADTQYF
TRBJ1-1	TRBV5-1	CASSLVSGMNTEAFF
TRBJ2-2	TRBV5-1	CASSLIAGAVTGELFF
TRBJ2-5	TRBV4-2	CASTKTSGQETQYF
TRBJ1-1	TRBV5-4	CASSPGTSLLLRDTEAFF
TRBJ2-7	TRBV18	CASEKQGNYEQYF
TRBJ1-5	TRBV5-4	CASSFDGGPNQPQHF
TRBJ2-7	TRBV28	CASSSPGRASYEQYF
TRBJ2-2	TRBV2	CASSENMNTGELFF
TRBJ1-6	TRBV23-1	CASTSGRPNLSNSPLHF